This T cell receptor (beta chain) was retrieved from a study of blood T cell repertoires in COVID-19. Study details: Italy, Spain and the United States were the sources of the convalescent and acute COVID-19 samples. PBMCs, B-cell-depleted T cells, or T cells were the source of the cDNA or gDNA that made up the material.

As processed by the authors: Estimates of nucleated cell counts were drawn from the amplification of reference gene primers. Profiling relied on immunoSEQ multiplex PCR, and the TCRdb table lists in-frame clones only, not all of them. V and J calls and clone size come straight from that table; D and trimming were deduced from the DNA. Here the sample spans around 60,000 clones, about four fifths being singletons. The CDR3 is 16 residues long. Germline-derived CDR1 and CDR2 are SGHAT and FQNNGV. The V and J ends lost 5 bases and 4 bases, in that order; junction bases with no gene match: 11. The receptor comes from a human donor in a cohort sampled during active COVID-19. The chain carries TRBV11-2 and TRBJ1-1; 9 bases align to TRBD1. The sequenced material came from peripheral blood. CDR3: CASSRRVTGGSTEAFF. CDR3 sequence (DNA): TGTGCCAGCAGCCGAAGGGTGACAGGGGGTAGCACTGAAGCTTTCTTT.